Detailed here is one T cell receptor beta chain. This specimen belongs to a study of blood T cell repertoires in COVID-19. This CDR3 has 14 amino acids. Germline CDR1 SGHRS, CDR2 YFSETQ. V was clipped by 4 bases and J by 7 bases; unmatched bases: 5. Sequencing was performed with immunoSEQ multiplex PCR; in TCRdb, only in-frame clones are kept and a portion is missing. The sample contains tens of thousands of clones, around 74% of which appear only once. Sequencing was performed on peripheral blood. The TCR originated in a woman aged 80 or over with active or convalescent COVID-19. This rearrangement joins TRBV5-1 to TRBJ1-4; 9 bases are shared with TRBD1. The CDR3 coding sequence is TGCGCCAGCAGCCTGACAGGGGGGTTTGAAAAACTGTTTTTT. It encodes CASSLTGGFEKLFF.